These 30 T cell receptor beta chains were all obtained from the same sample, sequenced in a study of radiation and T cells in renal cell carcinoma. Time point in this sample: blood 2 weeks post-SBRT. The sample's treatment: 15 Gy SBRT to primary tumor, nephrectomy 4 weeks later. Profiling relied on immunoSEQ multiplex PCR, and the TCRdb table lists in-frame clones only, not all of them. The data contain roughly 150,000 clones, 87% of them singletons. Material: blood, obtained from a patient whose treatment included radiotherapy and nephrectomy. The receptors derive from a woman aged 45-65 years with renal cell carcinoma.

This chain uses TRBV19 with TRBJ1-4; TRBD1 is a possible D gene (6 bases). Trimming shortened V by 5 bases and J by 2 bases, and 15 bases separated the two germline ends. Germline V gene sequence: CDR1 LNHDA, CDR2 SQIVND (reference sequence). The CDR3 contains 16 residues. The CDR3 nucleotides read TGTGCCAGTAGTTTCCAGACAGGTATCACTAATGAAAAACTGTTTTTT. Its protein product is CASSFQTGITNEKLFF.

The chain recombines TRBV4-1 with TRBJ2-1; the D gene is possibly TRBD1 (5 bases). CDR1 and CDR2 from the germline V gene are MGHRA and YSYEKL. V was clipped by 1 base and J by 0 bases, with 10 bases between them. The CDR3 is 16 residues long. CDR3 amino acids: CASSQAQGISYNEQFF. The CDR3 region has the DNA TGCGCCAGCAGCCAAGCTCAGGGAATCTCCTACAATGAGCAGTTCTTC.

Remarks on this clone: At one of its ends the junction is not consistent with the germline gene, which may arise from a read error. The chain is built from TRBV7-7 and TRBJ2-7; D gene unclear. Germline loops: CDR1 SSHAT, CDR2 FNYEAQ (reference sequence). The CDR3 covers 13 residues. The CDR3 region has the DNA TGTGCTAGCAGCTTAGAAAAGGGCTACGAGCAGTACTTC. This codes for CASSLEKGYEQYF.

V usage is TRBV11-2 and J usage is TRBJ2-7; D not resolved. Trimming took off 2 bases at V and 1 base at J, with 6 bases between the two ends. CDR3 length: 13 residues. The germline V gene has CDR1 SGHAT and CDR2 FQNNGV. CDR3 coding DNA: TGTGCCAGCAGCTTAACAGAGTCCTACGAGCAGTACTTC. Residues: CASSLTESYEQYF.

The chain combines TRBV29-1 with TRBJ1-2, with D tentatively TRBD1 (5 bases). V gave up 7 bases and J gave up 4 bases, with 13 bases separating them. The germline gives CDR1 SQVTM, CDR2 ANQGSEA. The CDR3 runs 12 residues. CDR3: CSAADRGYGYTF. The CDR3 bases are TGCAGCGCCGCCGACAGAGGCTATGGCTACACCTTC.

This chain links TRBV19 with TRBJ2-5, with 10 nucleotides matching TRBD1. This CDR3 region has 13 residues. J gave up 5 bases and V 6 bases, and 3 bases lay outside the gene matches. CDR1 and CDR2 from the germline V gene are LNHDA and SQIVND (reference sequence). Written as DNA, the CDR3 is TGTGCCAGTAGGGACAGGGGGTTGGAGACCCAGTACTTC. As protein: CASRDRGLETQYF.

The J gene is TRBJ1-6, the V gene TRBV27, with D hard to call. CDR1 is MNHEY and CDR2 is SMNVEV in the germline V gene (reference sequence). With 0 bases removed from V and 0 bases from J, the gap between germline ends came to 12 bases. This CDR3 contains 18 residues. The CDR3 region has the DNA TGTGCCAGCAGTTTATCTATACTCCCCATCTCCTATAATTCACCCCTCCACTTT. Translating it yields CASSLSILPISYNSPLHF.

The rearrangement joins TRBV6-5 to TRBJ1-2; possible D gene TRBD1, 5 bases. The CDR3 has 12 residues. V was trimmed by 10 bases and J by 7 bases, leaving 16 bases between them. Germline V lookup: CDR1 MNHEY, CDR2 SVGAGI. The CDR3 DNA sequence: TGTGCCACAGGCAGGGTAAACGGTGGCTACACCTTC. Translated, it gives CATGRVNGGYTF.

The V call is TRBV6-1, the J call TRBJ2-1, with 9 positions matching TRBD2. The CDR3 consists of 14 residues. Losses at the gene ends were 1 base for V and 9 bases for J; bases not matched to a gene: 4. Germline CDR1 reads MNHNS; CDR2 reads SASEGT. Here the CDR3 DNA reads TGTGCCAGCAGTGAAGAGCGGGGGGTGGTTGAGCAGTTCTTC. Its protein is CASSEERGVVEQFF.

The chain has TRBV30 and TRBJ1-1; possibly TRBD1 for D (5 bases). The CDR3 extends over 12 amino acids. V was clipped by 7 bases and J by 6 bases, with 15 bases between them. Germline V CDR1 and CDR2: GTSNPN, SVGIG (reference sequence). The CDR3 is CASRGDEAEAFF. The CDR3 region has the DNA TGTGCCTCCCGAGGGGACGAGGCTGAAGCTTTCTTT.

DNA of the CDR3: TGCAGCGGGGGGCTGGACTCCTACGAGCAGTACTTC. Translated: CSGGLDSYEQYF. The chain is built from TRBV29-1 and TRBJ2-7, with TRBD1 as a possible D gene (6 bases). The V gene's germline CDR1 is SQVTM and CDR2 ANQGSEA. The V end lost 7 bases, the J end lost 0 bases, and 10 bases lay between the germline ends. This CDR3 region has 12 residues.

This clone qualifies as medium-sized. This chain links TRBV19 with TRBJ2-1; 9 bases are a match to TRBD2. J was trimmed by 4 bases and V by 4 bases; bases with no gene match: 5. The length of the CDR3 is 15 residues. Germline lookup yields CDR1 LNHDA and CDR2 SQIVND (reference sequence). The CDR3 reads CASSTTSGSYNEQFF. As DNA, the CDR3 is TGTGCCAGTAGTACGACTAGCGGATCGTACAATGAGCAGTTCTTC.

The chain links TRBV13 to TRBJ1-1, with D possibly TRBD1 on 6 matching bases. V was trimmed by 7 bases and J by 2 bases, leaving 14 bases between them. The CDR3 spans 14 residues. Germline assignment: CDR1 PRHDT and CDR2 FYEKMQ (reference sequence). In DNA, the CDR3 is TGTGCCAGCAACCTGGGACATGTTAACACTGAAGCTTTCTTT. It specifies CASNLGHVNTEAFF.

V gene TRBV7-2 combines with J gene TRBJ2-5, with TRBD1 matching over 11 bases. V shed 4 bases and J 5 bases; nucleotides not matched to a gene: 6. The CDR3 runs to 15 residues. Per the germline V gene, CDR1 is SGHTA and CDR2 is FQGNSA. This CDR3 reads CASSSYRDRGETQYF. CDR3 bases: TGTGCCAGCAGCTCGTACCGGGACAGGGGGGAGACCCAGTACTTC.

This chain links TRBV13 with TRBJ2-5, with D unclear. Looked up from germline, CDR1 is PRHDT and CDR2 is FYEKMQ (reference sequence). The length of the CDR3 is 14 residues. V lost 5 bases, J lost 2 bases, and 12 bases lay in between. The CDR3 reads CASSKDGYQETQYF. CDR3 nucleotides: TGTGCCAGCAGCAAGGACGGCTATCAAGAGACCCAGTACTTC.

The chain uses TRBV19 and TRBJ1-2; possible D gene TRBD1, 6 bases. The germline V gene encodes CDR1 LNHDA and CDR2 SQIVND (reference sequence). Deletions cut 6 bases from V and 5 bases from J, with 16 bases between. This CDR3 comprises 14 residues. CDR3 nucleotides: TGTGCCAGTAGCAACCGGGACACCCTATATGGCTACACCTTC. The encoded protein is CASSNRDTLYGYTF.

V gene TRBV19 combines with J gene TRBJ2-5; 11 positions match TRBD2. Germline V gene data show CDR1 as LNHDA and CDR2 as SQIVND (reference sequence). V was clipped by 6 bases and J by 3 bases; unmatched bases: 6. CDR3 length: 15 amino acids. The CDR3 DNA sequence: TGTGCCAGTAGGACCCTACTAGCGGGGGAAGAGACCCAGTACTTC. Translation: CASRTLLAGEETQYF.

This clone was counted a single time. CDR3 nucleotides: TGTGCCAGTACACCGGACGGGGCTAACTATGGCTACACCTTC. This translates into CASTPDGANYGYTF. The chain recombines TRBV5-6 with TRBJ1-2; D gene uncertain. The V gene lost 8 bases and the J gene lost 0 bases, with 14 bases spanning the gap. The germline gives CDR1 SGHDT, CDR2 YYEEEE. The CDR3 contains 14 residues.

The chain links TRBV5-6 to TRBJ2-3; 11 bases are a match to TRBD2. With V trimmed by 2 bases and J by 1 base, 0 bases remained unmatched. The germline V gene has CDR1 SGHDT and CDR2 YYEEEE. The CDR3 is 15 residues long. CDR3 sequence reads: CASSLLAGGTDTQYF. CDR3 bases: TGTGCCAGCAGCTTACTAGCGGGGGGCACAGATACGCAGTATTTT.

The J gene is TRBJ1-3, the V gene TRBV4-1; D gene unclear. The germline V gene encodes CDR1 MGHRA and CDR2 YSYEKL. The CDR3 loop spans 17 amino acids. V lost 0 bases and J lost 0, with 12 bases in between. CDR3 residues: CASSQDSTANSGNTIYF. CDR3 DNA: TGCGCCAGCAGCCAAGATAGTACGGCGAACTCTGGAAACACCATATATTTT.

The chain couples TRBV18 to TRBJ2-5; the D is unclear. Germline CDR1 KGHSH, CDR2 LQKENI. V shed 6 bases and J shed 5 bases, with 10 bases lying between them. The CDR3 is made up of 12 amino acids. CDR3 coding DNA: TGTGCCAGCTCCCAAATCGGGGAGACCCAGTACTTC. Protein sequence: CASSQIGETQYF.

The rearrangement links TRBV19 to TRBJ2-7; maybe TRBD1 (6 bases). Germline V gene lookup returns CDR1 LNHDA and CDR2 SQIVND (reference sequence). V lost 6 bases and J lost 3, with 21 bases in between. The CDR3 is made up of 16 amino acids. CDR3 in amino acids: CASSSGTPLGGYEQYF. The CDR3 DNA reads TGTGCCAGTAGCTCCGGGACACCCCTAGGAGGCTACGAGCAGTACTTC.

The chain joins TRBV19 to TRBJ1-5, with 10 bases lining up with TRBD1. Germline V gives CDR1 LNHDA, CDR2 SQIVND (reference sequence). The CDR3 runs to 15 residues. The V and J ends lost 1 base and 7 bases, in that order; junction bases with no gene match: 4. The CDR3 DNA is TGTGCCAGTAGTATAGTTGGGACAGGGGTGCAGCCCCAGCATTTT. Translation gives CASSIVGTGVQPQHF.

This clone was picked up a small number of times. The CDR3 DNA sequence: TGTGCCAGTAGTACGGACAGAGAGTATGGCTACACCTTC. Translation gives CASSTDREYGYTF. The chain joins TRBV19 to TRBJ1-2; perhaps TRBD1 as D (6 bases). V was cut by 4 bases and J by 5 bases, with 11 bases left in between. CDR1 is LNHDA, CDR2 SQIVND, per germline (reference sequence). This CDR3 comprises 13 residues.

The CDR3 coding sequence is TGTGCCAGCTCCGGGACAGCCAGGAATGAGCAGTTCTTC. Protein sequence: CASSGTARNEQFF. This sequence joins TRBV18 and TRBJ2-1; 7 bases are shared with TRBD1. This CDR3 is 13 amino acids long. V shed 6 bases, J shed 7 bases, and the junction held 6 bases outside the gene matches. The V gene's germline CDR1 is KGHSH and CDR2 LQKENI.

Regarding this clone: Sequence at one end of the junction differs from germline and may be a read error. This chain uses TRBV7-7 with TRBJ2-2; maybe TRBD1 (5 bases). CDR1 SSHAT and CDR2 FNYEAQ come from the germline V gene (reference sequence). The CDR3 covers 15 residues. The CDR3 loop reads CASSSTETNTGELFF. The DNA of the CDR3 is TGTGCTAGCAGCTCGACAGAGACGAACACCGGGGAGCTGTTTTTT.

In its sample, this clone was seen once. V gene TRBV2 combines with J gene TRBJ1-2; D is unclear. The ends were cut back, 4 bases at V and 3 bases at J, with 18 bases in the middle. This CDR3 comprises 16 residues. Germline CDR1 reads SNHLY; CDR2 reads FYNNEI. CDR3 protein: CASSVNLVVSDYGYTF. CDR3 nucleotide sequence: TGTGCCAGCAGTGTTAATCTTGTGGTATCCGACTATGGCTACACCTTC.

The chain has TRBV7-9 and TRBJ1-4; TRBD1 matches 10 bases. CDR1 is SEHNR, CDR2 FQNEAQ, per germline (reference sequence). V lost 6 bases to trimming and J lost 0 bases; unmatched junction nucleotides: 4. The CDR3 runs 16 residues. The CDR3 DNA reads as TGTGCCAGCAGTTTCGGACAGGGGGCAACTAATGAAAAACTGTTTTTT. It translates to CASSFGQGATNEKLFF.

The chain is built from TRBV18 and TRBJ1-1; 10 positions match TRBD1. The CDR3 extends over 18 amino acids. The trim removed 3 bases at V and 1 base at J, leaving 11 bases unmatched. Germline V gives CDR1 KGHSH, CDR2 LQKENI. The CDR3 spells CASSPYLPGQGTNTEAFF. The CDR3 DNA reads TGTGCCAGCTCACCCTACCTCCCGGGACAGGGGACGAACACTGAAGCTTTCTTT. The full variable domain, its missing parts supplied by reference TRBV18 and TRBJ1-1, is NAGVMQNPRHLVRRRGQEARLRCSPMKGHSHVYWYRQLPEEGLKFMVYLQKENIIDESGMPKERFSAEFPKEGPSILRIQQVVRGDSAAYFCASSPYLPGQGTNTEAFFGQGTRLTVV.

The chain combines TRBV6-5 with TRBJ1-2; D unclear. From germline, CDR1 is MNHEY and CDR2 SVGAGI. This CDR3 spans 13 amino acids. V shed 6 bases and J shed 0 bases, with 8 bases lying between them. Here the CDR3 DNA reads TGTGCCAGCAGGCGGGTTTCTAACTATGGCTACACCTTC. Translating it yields CASRRVSNYGYTF.